The text below deals with one T cell receptor beta chain. The CDR3 extends over 14 amino acids. CDR1 is PRHDT, CDR2 FYEKMQ, per germline (reference sequence). V dropped 6 bases and J dropped 4; count of bases not matched to a gene: 4. Per the study methods: By means of reference gene primer amplification, nucleated cell counts were estimated. The method was immunoSEQ multiplex PCR; TCRdb's version includes in-frame clones alone and lacks a portion of them. The V and J calls and clone size were taken over from that table, and D and trimming were inferred from the DNA. Here the sample spans under 250,000 clones, 70% to 90% being singletons. This sample was included in a study of blood T cell repertoires in COVID-19. At the level of the study: From the United States, Italy and Spain came samples of acute and convalescent COVID-19. Sources were T cells, B-cell-depleted T cells, or PBMCs; the material itself was cDNA or gDNA.

This TCR was recovered from a man older than 75 with acute or convalescent COVID-19. V usage is TRBV13 and J usage is TRBJ2-1; 9 bases agree with TRBD1. The sequencing sample was made of peripheral blood. In DNA, the CDR3 is TGTGCCAGCAGTCCAGGGACAGGGTACAATGAGCAGTTCTTC. Residues: CASSPGTGYNEQFF. The entire variable domain, with the rest obtained from reference TRBV13 and TRBJ2-1, is as follows: AAGVIQSPRHLIKEKRETATLKCYPIPRHDTVYWYQQGPGQDPQFLISFYEKMQSDKGSIPDRFSAQQFSDYHSELNMSSLELGDSALYFCASSPGTGYNEQFFGPGTRLTVL.